This passage covers 9 T cell receptor beta chains from one sample sequenced in a study of shared clonotypes between healthy human individuals (dated by TCRdb to 2020 to 2021). Library prep was done by the immunoSEQ multiplex PCR assay. Imported from immuneACCESS, the table was reduced by TCRdb to in-frame sequences with V and J called. These copies leave out some clones; in studies compared against another copy, an unresolved V gene accounts for under half, and the cause of the remainder is not known. In all, the sample holds nearly 2 million clones, and approximately 94% of those were seen once. The ten biggest clones cover 1% to 1.5% of the sample. CD8 naive samples were CD45RO-negative cells positively selected for CCR7, giving a CD45RA+CCR7+ population that excluded TemRA cells. Sequenced input: naive CD8+ T cells sorted from blood. The cell subset or site label for this specimen denotes: CD45RA+CCR7+. The receptors shown here come from a young man in good health.

This clone has a single count. J is TRBJ2-3 and V is TRBV10-3; 10 bases fit TRBD2. There are 16 residues in the CDR3. In germline, CDR1 is ENHRY, CDR2 SYGVKD. The V gene end was trimmed by 7 bases and the J gene end by 0 bases; junction bases not matched to a gene: 7. The CDR3 reads CAITPLAGDSTDTQYF. The CDR3 nucleotides are TGTGCCATCACCCCCCTAGCGGGAGATAGCACAGATACGCAGTATTTT.

V usage is TRBV7-6 and J usage is TRBJ2-1; D could derive from TRBD1 or TRBD2 (6 bases each). The V gene's germline CDR1 is SGHVS and CDR2 FNYEAQ. The length of the CDR3 is 16 residues. V was trimmed by 3 bases and J by 5 bases, leaving 17 bases between them. CDR3 sequence (DNA): TGTGCCAGCAGCTTTTTCCCGGCAGGGGAGGACAATGAGCAGTTCTTC. This encodes CASSFFPAGEDNEQFF.

With respect to this clone: This same CDR3 is encoded by further DNA sequences in the sample. This rearrangement joins TRBV27 to TRBJ1-5; D is perhaps TRBD1 (5 bases). CDR1 and CDR2 (germline): MNHEY, SMNVEV (reference sequence). Trimming removed 2 bases from V and 7 bases from J, with 9 bases in between. The CDR3 loop spans 13 amino acids. The CDR3 DNA reads as TGTGCCAGCAGTTTAGGGGGGTCACAGCCCCAGCATTTT. Translated: CASSLGGSQPQHF.

The J gene is TRBJ1-2, the V gene TRBV25-1; 7 bases fit TRBD1. The ends lost 0 bases at V and 14 bases at J; junction bases unmatched: 12. The CDR3 has 14 residues. Germline V CDR1 and CDR2: MGHDK, SYGVNS. The CDR3 region is CASSEYLDRVSYTF. The CDR3 DNA is TGTGCCAGCAGTGAATACCTTGACAGGGTTTCGTATACCTTC.

The rearrangement uses TRBV7-9 and TRBJ2-1; D remains ambiguous. Deletions cut 11 bases from V and 6 bases from J, with 11 bases between. Germline V gene lookup returns CDR1 SEHNR and CDR2 FQNEAQ (reference sequence). There are 11 residues in the CDR3. The DNA for the CDR3 is TGTGCCTATGAGTCTGCCAATGAGCAGTTCTTC. Amino acid sequence: CAYESANEQFF. Based on the CDR3 plus reference TRBV7-9 and TRBJ2-1, the full variable domain is DTGVSQNPRHKITKRGQNVTFRCDPISEHNRLYWYRQTLGQGPEFLTYFQNEAQLEKSRLLSDRFSAERPKGSFSTLEIQRTEQGDSAMYLCAYESANEQFFGPGTRLTVL.

In regard to this clone: This sample includes further DNA sequences coding for the same CDR3. The chain uses TRBV4-1 and TRBJ2-7, with TRBD1 matching 9 bases. Germline V gives CDR1 MGHRA, CDR2 YSYEKL. V lost 1 base and J lost 4; bases outside the gene matches: 5. This CDR3 spans 15 amino acids. CDR3 in amino acids: CASSQAPTGGYEQYF. As DNA, the CDR3 is TGCGCCAGCAGCCAAGCCCCGACAGGGGGATACGAGCAGTACTTC.

This chain connects TRBV28 to TRBJ1-5, with 8 positions matching TRBD1. The V and J ends lost 5 bases and 8 bases, in that order; junction bases with no gene match: 11. In germline, CDR1 is MDHEN, CDR2 SYDVKM. This CDR3 is built from 15 residues. In DNA form, the CDR3 reads TGTGCCAGCAGTCCGACAGGGGAACGGCTAGAGCCCCAGCATTTT. This encodes CASSPTGERLEPQHF.

V and J are TRBV10-3 and TRBJ2-3, with 9 nucleotides matching TRBD1. Unmatched junction bases numbered 14, after V lost 10 bases and J lost 6 bases. CDR1 is ENHRY, CDR2 SYGVKD, per germline. CDR3 length: 15 residues. CDR3 nucleotide sequence: TGTGCCACCGAGACGGGACAGGGTCCACAGGATACGCAGTATTTT. Residues: CATETGQGPQDTQYF.

The V gene is TRBV2, the J gene TRBJ2-3; 10 nucleotides agree with TRBD2. Germline loops: CDR1 SNHLY, CDR2 FYNNEI. The CDR3 is made up of 16 amino acids. The junction had 2 bases not matched to a gene; V was cut back by 0 bases and J by 2 bases. For the CDR3, the DNA is TGTGCCAGCAGTGAAGCTAGCGGGGGGTTCACAGATACGCAGTATTTT. Its translation is CASSEASGGFTDTQYF.